Listed below are T cell receptor beta chains from one sample, sequenced in a study of T cells after posttransplantation cyclophosphamide. Measured with immunoSEQ multiplex PCR; TCRdb has only the in-frame clones, and not every one. Of approximately 50,000 clones in the sample, approximately 94% are singletons; the top ten hold roughly 3.1%. The sequencing sample was made of PBMCs. These receptors were taken from a woman aged 25 to 45 in good health and a related stem cell transplant donor. The CDR3 runs from the conserved cysteine through the conserved F or W. Fields, in order: CDR3 protein, CDR3 DNA, D gene, J gene, V gene, clone size. D genes are given only for firm matches. Only part of the rows carry a size: once, few, many, or a class if the clone is expanded.

CDR3 protein: CASSLAGGVEKLFF
CDR3 DNA: TGTGCCAGCAGCTTGGCAGGGGGTGTTGAAAAACTGTTTTTT
D gene: TRBD1
J gene: TRBJ1-4
V gene: TRBV5-6
clone size: -

CDR3 protein: CASSTLDRGSTGGARHQPQHF
CDR3 DNA: TGTGCCAGTTCCACCCTAGACAGGGGGTCTACGGGCGGGGCGAGACATCAGCCCCAGCATTTT
D gene: TRBD1
J gene: TRBJ1-5
V gene: TRBV19
clone size: -

CDR3 protein: CASCRVGGSYEQYF
CDR3 DNA: TGTGCCAGCTGTAGAGTAGGAGGATCCTACGAGCAGTACTTC
D gene: -
J gene: TRBJ2-7
V gene: TRBV6-5
clone size: -

CDR3 protein: CASSFGTGTQEFF
CDR3 DNA: -
D gene: -
J gene: TRBJ2-1
V gene: TRBV7-2
clone size: -

CDR3 protein: CASSRSGGLNLYF
CDR3 DNA: TGTGCCAGCTCACGTAGCGGGGGGCTCAATCTGTATTTT
D gene: TRBD2
J gene: TRBJ2-3
V gene: TRBV18
clone size: -

CDR3 protein: CASSVQGRSNEKLFF
CDR3 DNA: TGCGCCAGCAGCGTACAGGGAAGATCTAATGAAAAACTGTTTTTT
D gene: -
J gene: TRBJ1-4
V gene: TRBV4-1
clone size: -

CDR3 protein: CASSPWDRVNTEAFF
CDR3 DNA: TGTGCCAGCAGTCCCTGGGACAGGGTAAACACTGAAGCTTTCTTT
D gene: TRBD1
J gene: TRBJ1-1
V gene: TRBV27
clone size: few

CDR3 protein: CASTGQGFYGYTF
CDR3 DNA: TGTGCCAGTACGGGACAGGGCTTTTATGGCTACACCTTC
D gene: TRBD1
J gene: TRBJ1-2
V gene: TRBV6-5
clone size: -

CDR3 protein: CASSVFSPVGGAFNEQFF
CDR3 DNA: TGTGCCAGCAGTGTTTTTTCTCCTGTGGGCGGGGCCTTCAATGAGCAGTTCTTC
D gene: -
J gene: TRBJ2-1
V gene: TRBV6-1
clone size: -

CDR3 protein: CASSLGLAGGGDTQYF
CDR3 DNA: TGTGCCAGCAGCTTAGGACTAGCGGGGGGAGGAGATACGCAGTATTTT
D gene: TRBD2
J gene: TRBJ2-3
V gene: TRBV7-9
clone size: -

CDR3 protein: CASCPGTRNTIYF
CDR3 DNA: TGTGCCAGCTGTCCCGGGACTAGAAACACCATATATTTT
D gene: -
J gene: TRBJ1-3
V gene: TRBV6-1
clone size: -

CDR3 protein: CASSPRSDGYTF
CDR3 DNA: TGTGCCAGCAGCCCGAGATCGGATGGCTACACCTTC
D gene: -
J gene: TRBJ1-2
V gene: TRBV7-2
clone size: many

CDR3 protein: CASSSSGGAGYNEQFF
CDR3 DNA: TGTGCCAGCAGCTCTAGCGGGGGGGCGGGCTACAATGAGCAGTTCTTC
D gene: TRBD2
J gene: TRBJ2-1
V gene: TRBV7-3
clone size: -

CDR3 protein: CASSSWTSGVFEQYF
CDR3 DNA: TGTGCCAGTAGTTCCTGGACTAGCGGGGTTTTCGAGCAGTACTTC
D gene: TRBD2
J gene: TRBJ2-7
V gene: TRBV19
clone size: -

CDR3 protein: CAWSGRGTDTQYF
CDR3 DNA: TGTGCCTGGAGTGGCAGGGGCACAGATACGCAGTATTTT
D gene: -
J gene: TRBJ2-3
V gene: TRBV30
clone size: -

CDR3 protein: CASSTGQGNGYTF
CDR3 DNA: TGTGCCAGCAGTACGGGACAGGGGAATGGCTACACCTTC
D gene: TRBD1
J gene: TRBJ1-2
V gene: TRBV6-6
clone size: -

CDR3 protein: CASRSGLGAGVSDTQYF
CDR3 DNA: TGTGCCAGCCGTTCTGGGTTAGGGGCAGGGGTTTCAGATACGCAGTATTTT
D gene: -
J gene: TRBJ2-3
V gene: TRBV5-5
clone size: -

CDR3 protein: CASSLGVSYEQYF
CDR3 DNA: TGTGCCAGCAGCTTGGGCGTTTCCTACGAGCAGTACTTC
D gene: -
J gene: TRBJ2-7
V gene: TRBV5-6
clone size: -

CDR3 protein: CASSFGGNTEAFF
CDR3 DNA: TGTGCCAGCAGCTTCGGAGGGAACACTGAAGCTTTCTTT
D gene: -
J gene: TRBJ1-1
V gene: TRBV7-2
clone size: once

CDR3 protein: CASRGSYNSPLHF
CDR3 DNA: TGTGCCAGTCGAGGCTCCTATAATTCACCCCTCCACTTT
D gene: -
J gene: TRBJ1-6
V gene: TRBV19
clone size: -

CDR3 protein: CASSEYMRDSSTDTQYF
CDR3 DNA: TGTGCCAGCAGTGAATATATGCGGGACAGTAGCACAGATACGCAGTATTTT
D gene: -
J gene: TRBJ2-3
V gene: TRBV25-1
clone size: few

CDR3 protein: CASSMRGYEQFF
CDR3 DNA: TGTGCCAGTAGTATGAGAGGTTACGAGCAGTTCTTC
D gene: -
J gene: TRBJ2-1
V gene: TRBV19
clone size: -

CDR3 protein: CASSLDGGPLRNEQFF
CDR3 DNA: TGTGCCAGCAGCTTAGACGGGGGGCCCTTACGCAATGAGCAGTTCTTC
D gene: -
J gene: TRBJ2-1
V gene: TRBV7-9
clone size: -

CDR3 protein: CAISESRGDQPQHF
CDR3 DNA: TGTGCCATCAGTGAGTCACGAGGAGATCAGCCCCAGCATTTT
D gene: -
J gene: TRBJ1-5
V gene: TRBV10-3
clone size: -

CDR3 protein: CASSSRGWVDTQYF
CDR3 DNA: TGTGCCAGCAGCTCCAGGGGGTGGGTAGATACGCAGTATTTT
D gene: TRBD1
J gene: TRBJ2-3
V gene: TRBV5-4
clone size: -

CDR3 protein: CASSSRVPRGYTF
CDR3 DNA: TGTGCCAGCAGCTCCCGGGTCCCGAGGGGGTACACCTTC
D gene: -
J gene: TRBJ1-2
V gene: TRBV7-8
clone size: -

CDR3 protein: CASSPQRGGPTNEQFF
CDR3 DNA: TGTGCCAGCAGCCCCCAACGGGGGGGGCCAACCAATGAGCAGTTCTTC
D gene: TRBD2
J gene: TRBJ2-1
V gene: TRBV4-2
clone size: -

CDR3 protein: CASSLTGLANTEAFF
CDR3 DNA: TGCGCCAGCAGTTTGACAGGATTAGCGAACACTGAAGCTTTCTTT
D gene: -
J gene: TRBJ1-1
V gene: TRBV5-1
clone size: once

CDR3 protein: CASSQVGQGSYNEQFF
CDR3 DNA: TGCGCCAGCAGCCAAGTCGGACAGGGGTCCTACAATGAGCAGTTCTTC
D gene: TRBD1
J gene: TRBJ2-1
V gene: TRBV4-1
clone size: -

CDR3 protein: CASKIQGPGNTIYF
CDR3 DNA: TGTGCCAGCAAGATACAGGGGCCAGGAAACACCATATATTTT
D gene: TRBD1
J gene: TRBJ1-3
V gene: TRBV2
clone size: -

CDR3 protein: CASSLAVYQPQHF
CDR3 DNA: TGTGCCAGCAGTTTGGCAGTTTATCAGCCCCAGCATTTT
D gene: -
J gene: TRBJ1-5
V gene: TRBV28
clone size: -

CDR3 protein: CAISRGTGDGYTF
CDR3 DNA: TGTGCCATCAGTCGAGGGACAGGGGATGGCTACACCTTC
D gene: TRBD1
J gene: TRBJ1-2
V gene: TRBV10-3
clone size: -

CDR3 protein: CASSPLPFATNEKLFF
CDR3 DNA: TGTGCCAGCTCACCACTCCCTTTTGCAACTAATGAAAAACTGTTTTTT
D gene: -
J gene: TRBJ1-4
V gene: TRBV18
clone size: -

CDR3 protein: CASSLDPGNSPLHF
CDR3 DNA: TGTGCCAGCAGCTTAGATCCCGGGAATTCACCCCTCCACTTT
D gene: -
J gene: TRBJ1-6
V gene: TRBV11-2
clone size: -

CDR3 protein: CASSRPGQRADTQYF
CDR3 DNA: TGCGCCAGCAGCCGGCCGGGACAGAGGGCAGATACGCAGTATTTT
D gene: TRBD1
J gene: TRBJ2-3
V gene: TRBV10-1
clone size: once

CDR3 protein: CASSSTGGDSPLHF
CDR3 DNA: TGTGCCAGCAGCTCGACAGGGGGCGATTCACCCCTCCACTTT
D gene: TRBD1
J gene: TRBJ1-6
V gene: TRBV7-2
clone size: -

CDR3 protein: CACKTGRTQYF
CDR3 DNA: TGTGCCTGCAAAACAGGGCGGACGCAGTATTTT
D gene: -
J gene: TRBJ2-3
V gene: TRBV30
clone size: -

CDR3 protein: CAIKNLQGTEAFF
CDR3 DNA: TGTGCCATCAAGAATTTACAGGGGACTGAAGCTTTCTTT
D gene: TRBD1
J gene: TRBJ1-1
V gene: TRBV10-3
clone size: -

CDR3 protein: CASSPIGQGTEAFF
CDR3 DNA: TGTGCCAGTAGTCCCATCGGACAGGGCACTGAAGCTTTCTTT
D gene: TRBD1
J gene: TRBJ1-1
V gene: TRBV19
clone size: once

CDR3 protein: CASRSSGTSLTGELFF
CDR3 DNA: TGTGCCAGCAGGTCGTCCGGGACTAGCCTTACCGGGGAGCTGTTTTTT
D gene: TRBD2
J gene: TRBJ2-2
V gene: TRBV7-9
clone size: once

CDR3 protein: CSVDFPDTEAFF
CDR3 DNA: TGCAGCGTTGATTTCCCGGACACTGAAGCTTTCTTT
D gene: -
J gene: TRBJ1-1
V gene: TRBV29-1
clone size: -

CDR3 protein: CSVGPGQWNEKLFF
CDR3 DNA: TGCAGCGTAGGACCGGGACAGTGGAATGAAAAACTGTTTTTT
D gene: TRBD1
J gene: TRBJ1-4
V gene: TRBV29-1
clone size: -

CDR3 protein: CASSHVTGAGSPLHF
CDR3 DNA: TGTGCCAGCAGCCACGTAACAGGGGCAGGTTCACCCCTCCACTTT
D gene: TRBD1
J gene: TRBJ1-6
V gene: TRBV14
clone size: once

CDR3 protein: CASLVGGQPQHF
CDR3 DNA: TGTGCCAGCTTGGTGGGGGGTCAGCCCCAGCATTTT
D gene: -
J gene: TRBJ1-5
V gene: TRBV28
clone size: few

CDR3 protein: CAISDTGLAYNEQFF
CDR3 DNA: TGTGCCATCAGTGACACGGGACTGGCCTACAATGAGCAGTTCTTC
D gene: -
J gene: TRBJ2-1
V gene: TRBV10-3
clone size: -

CDR3 protein: CASSQSGLALGQNEQFF
CDR3 DNA: TGCGCCAGCAGCCAGTCTGGACTAGCTTTGGGGCAAAATGAGCAGTTCTTC
D gene: TRBD2
J gene: TRBJ2-1
V gene: TRBV4-3
clone size: -

CDR3 protein: CASSVLAGVQETQYF
CDR3 DNA: TGTGCCAGCAGCGTGCTAGCGGGGGTCCAAGAGACCCAGTACTTC
D gene: TRBD2
J gene: TRBJ2-5
V gene: TRBV9
clone size: -

CDR3 protein: CASSQEPFSGEQYF
CDR3 DNA: TGTGCCAGCAGCCAGGAACCCTTTTCAGGCGAGCAGTACTTC
D gene: -
J gene: TRBJ2-7
V gene: TRBV4-2
clone size: -

CDR3 protein: CASSESPWGANTGELFF
CDR3 DNA: TGTGCCAGCAGTGAATCCCCTTGGGGCGCGAACACCGGGGAGCTGTTTTTT
D gene: -
J gene: TRBJ2-2
V gene: TRBV2
clone size: -

CDR3 protein: CASGRGRGGSPLHF
CDR3 DNA: TGTGCCAGCGGTCGTGGAAGGGGAGGTTCACCCCTCCACTTT
D gene: -
J gene: TRBJ1-6
V gene: TRBV14
clone size: -

CDR3 protein: CASGLALATGTDTQYF
CDR3 DNA: TGTGCTAGTGGTTTGGCTCTAGCGACGGGAACAGATACGCAGTATTTT
D gene: -
J gene: TRBJ2-3
V gene: TRBV12-5
clone size: -

CDR3 protein: CASSPDGRGNTGELFF
CDR3 DNA: TGCGCCAGCAGCCCGGATGGTAGGGGAAACACCGGGGAGCTGTTTTTT
D gene: -
J gene: TRBJ2-2
V gene: TRBV5-1
clone size: -

CDR3 protein: CASSPARSNTDTQYF
CDR3 DNA: TGTGCCAGCAGCCCGGCCAGGTCCAACACAGATACGCAGTATTTT
D gene: -
J gene: TRBJ2-3
V gene: TRBV5-6
clone size: -

CDR3 protein: CASSFWTGTTGELFF
CDR3 DNA: TGTGCCAGCAGCTTCTGGACAGGGACCACCGGGGAGCTGTTTTTT
D gene: TRBD1
J gene: TRBJ2-2
V gene: TRBV5-8
clone size: -

CDR3 protein: CASSSGGQVNSPLHF
CDR3 DNA: TGTGCCAGCAGCTCCGGGGGACAGGTTAATTCACCCCTCCACTTT
D gene: TRBD1
J gene: TRBJ1-6
V gene: TRBV7-9
clone size: -

CDR3 protein: CASSIRGNTGELFF
CDR3 DNA: TGTGCCAGTAGTATTAGGGGAAACACCGGGGAGCTGTTTTTT
D gene: -
J gene: TRBJ2-2
V gene: TRBV19
clone size: -

CDR3 protein: CASSLRQGGDTGELFF
CDR3 DNA: TGTGCCAGCAGCCTGAGACAGGGGGGAGACACCGGGGAGCTGTTTTTT
D gene: TRBD1
J gene: TRBJ2-2
V gene: TRBV7-2
clone size: -

CDR3 protein: CASSLGRDKAYEQYF
CDR3 DNA: TGTGCCAGCAGCTTGGGACGGGACAAAGCCTACGAGCAGTACTTC
D gene: -
J gene: TRBJ2-7
V gene: TRBV7-9
clone size: -

CDR3 protein: CASRRAGAQYEQYF
CDR3 DNA: TGTGCCAGCAGGAGGGCAGGGGCACAATACGAGCAGTACTTC
D gene: -
J gene: TRBJ2-7
V gene: TRBV6-1
clone size: -

CDR3 protein: CASSRTSGGGETQYF
CDR3 DNA: TGTGCCAGCAGCAGGACTAGCGGGGGCGGTGAGACCCAGTACTTC
D gene: TRBD2
J gene: TRBJ2-5
V gene: TRBV27
clone size: -